The next 2 T cell receptor beta chains were all read from a single sample in a study of blood T cell repertoires in COVID-19. TCRdb's copy holds only in-frame clones and misses some; the assay was immunoSEQ multiplex PCR. In the table there are around 58,000 clones, 91% of which are singletons. The sample taken for sequencing was peripheral blood. These receptors came from a woman aged 55-70 years with active or convalescent COVID-19.

V is TRBV6-1 and J is TRBJ1-5; unclear D gene. The germline V gene encodes CDR1 MNHNS and CDR2 SASEGT. CDR3 length: 16 amino acids. V dropped 2 bases and J dropped 1 base, with 12 bases sitting between them. CDR3 coding DNA: TGTGCCAGCAGTGAATTGGGAGTGGGGAGCAATCAGCCCCAGCATTTT. It is translated as CASSELGVGSNQPQHF.

This rearrangement joins TRBV19 to TRBJ2-7; a weak D match, TRBD1 (5 bases). The CDR3 loop spans 18 amino acids. Germline loops: CDR1 LNHDA, CDR2 SQIVND (reference sequence). V was clipped by 3 bases and J by 5 bases, with 26 bases between them. CDR3 sequence reads: CASSMRSMGPTHTDEQYF. CDR3 sequence (DNA): TGTGCCAGTAGTATGAGGTCAATGGGGCCTACCCATACCGACGAGCAGTACTTC.